These 17 T cell receptor gamma chains share one sample of origin, sequenced in a study of γδ T cells in repeated Plasmodium falciparum infection. Flow sorting of PBMC yielded separate Vgamma9/Vdelta2+ and Vdelta2-negative gammadelta T cell populations for bulk repertoire analysis. TCRdb used CATT to re-call clones from the multiplex PCR reads. The sample has about 26,000 gamma-chain clones; about 3% are singletons. The specimen was gamma-delta T cells from blood. The receptors shown here come from a pool of human donors (malaria-infected and uninfected, not separated).

This clone was observed at least ten times. This rearrangement joins TRGV2 to TRGJ1 or TRGJ2. CDR1 EGSNGY and CDR2 YDSYNSKV come from the germline V gene. J gave up 6 bases and V 0 bases, and 8 bases lay outside the gene matches. The CDR3 has 14 amino acids. DNA for the CDR3: TGTGCCACCTGGGACGGGATTGATAGTTATAAGAAACTCTTT. Residues: CATWDGIDSYKKLF.

In its sample, this clone was seen a few times. A far larger clone is one nucleotide away, so this likely arose from a read error. It is unclear where the CDR3 begins or ends on the DNA, so no DNA is shown, and the CDR3 is as TCRdb lists it. This specimen includes other DNA sequences encoding the same CDR3. The V segment is TRGV9, and no J call was made. The CDR3 is 27 amino acids in total, end residues counted. The germline V gene encodes CDR1 GITISATS and CDR2 ISYDGTV (reference sequence). This CDR3 reads CALFQRNSLAVEQHLLSQVSIGRIQHF.

Turning to this clone: The protein that TCRdb holds for this DNA derives from a much larger clone and differs from the translated DNA at residue 8, which likely indicates a read error; the protein shown here is translated from the DNA. The chain combines TRGV4 with TRGJ1 or TRGJ2. Assignment of the J gene here rests on matching the DNA to germline, because TCRdb gives none. The CDR3 contains 13 residues. Per the germline V gene, CDR1 is EGSTGY and CDR2 is YDSYTSSV. J lost 12 bases, V lost 0 bases, and 11 bases had no gene match. As DNA, the CDR3 is TGTGCCACCTGGGATGGGCAAGGGGGTTGGAAACTCTTT. Translated: CATWDGQGGWKLF.

The sample holds many counts of this clone. The mismatch at residue 8 between this DNA's translation and the TCRdb protein of a much larger clone likely reflects a read error; the protein shown is translated from the DNA. This chain joins TRGV9 and TRGJ1 or TRGJ2. Germline V gene sequence: CDR1 GITISATS, CDR2 ISYDGTV (reference sequence). Unmatched junction bases numbered 6, after V lost 0 bases and J lost 10 bases. The CDR3 totals 12 residues. In DNA form, the CDR3 reads TGTGCCTTGTGGGAGGTGGCCTGCAAGAAACTCTTT. Protein: CALWEVACKKLF.

Many counts were recorded for this clone. The genes are TRGV2 and TRGJP1. Germline V lookup: CDR1 EGSNGY, CDR2 YDSYNSKV. The CDR3 extends over 12 amino acids. Trimming at V came to 9 bases and at J to 2 bases, leaving 3 bases not matched to a gene. The CDR3 here is CATGTTGWFKIF. Written as DNA, the CDR3 is TGTGCCACCGGGACCACTGGTTGGTTCAAGATATTT.

Turning to this clone: A read error likely explains this, since a far larger clone differs by one base. The same CDR3 also results from other DNA sequences found in this sample. With the J gene uncalled, the V gene is TRGV3. The CDR3 is made up of 14 amino acids. Germline V gene lookup returns CDR1 VTNTFY and CDR2 YDVSTARD (reference sequence). The CDR3 protein is CATWDRPEYYKKLF. The CDR3 DNA reads TGTGCCACCTGGGACAGGCCAGAATATTATAAGAAACTTTTT.

This clone came up a few times. The amino acid sequence in TCRdb belongs to a much larger clone and departs from this DNA's translation at residue 9, likely a sequencing read error; the sequence shown is translated from the DNA. DNA of the CDR3: TGTGCCACCTGGGACGGGACTATTATAGATAAGAAACTCTTT. Translated: CATWDGTIIDKKLF. This sequence joins TRGV2 and TRGJ1 or TRGJ2. TCRdb is silent on the J gene; assignment here came from matching the DNA to germline. Per germline, CDR1 EGSNGY and CDR2 YDSYNSKV. The CDR3 loop spans 14 amino acids. The ends lost 0 bases at V and 8 bases at J; junction bases unmatched: 10.

This clone was seen repeatedly, ten times or more. The chain links TRGV2 to TRGJP1. CDR3 length equals 16 residues. The junction had 9 bases not matched to a gene; V was cut back by 2 bases and J by 3 bases. CDR1 EGSNGY and CDR2 YDSYNSKV come from the germline V gene. CDR3 amino acids: CATWDATKSTGWFKIF. CDR3 bases: TGTGCCACCTGGGACGCGACGAAATCCACTGGTTGGTTCAAGATATTT.

Note on this clone: One base away lies a much larger clone, so this may be a sequencing read error. No J gene was called, and the V gene is TRGV3. The CDR3 totals 13 residues. The germline V gene has CDR1 VTNTFY and CDR2 YDVSTARD (reference sequence). DNA for the CDR3: TGTGCCACCTGGGACAGGCCAGTTCATGAGAAACTCTTC. Translated, it gives CATWDRPVHEKLF.

In this sample, this clone is medium-sized. Other DNA sequences in the sample encode the same CDR3. The chain links TRGV9 to TRGJ1 or TRGJ2. The length of the CDR3 is 11 residues. Losses at the gene ends were 0 bases for V and 10 bases for J; bases not matched to a gene: 3. Germline CDR1 reads GITISATS; CDR2 reads ISYDGTV (reference sequence). The CDR3: CALWEVPKKLF. In DNA, the CDR3 is TGTGCCTTGTGGGAGGTGCCCAAGAAACTCTTT.

This clone appeared many times. The likely explanation is a read error, given a far larger clone one base away. In the same sample, other DNA sequences code for this CDR3. CDR3 DNA sequence: TGTGCCACCTGGGACGGGCCTTGGATCAAGACGTTC. It yields the protein CATWDGPWIKTF. The J segment was not called; the V segment is TRGV2. This CDR3 region has 12 residues. Germline CDR1 EGSNGY, CDR2 YDSYNSKV.

This clone was found many times. A far larger clone is a single base away, which makes a read error likely. The same CDR3 can be traced to other DNA sequences in this sample. The genes are TRGV9 and TRGJ1 or TRGJ2. The J gene is not listed in TCRdb, so it was assigned here from a DNA match to germline. There are 13 residues in the CDR3. Germline values: CDR1 GITISATS, CDR2 ISYDGTV (reference sequence). DNA for the CDR3: TGTGCTTTGTGGGAGGACAGTTATTATAAGAAACTCTTT. Its translation: CALWEDSYYKKLF.

This clone came up a few times. The protein that TCRdb holds for this DNA derives from a much larger clone and differs from the translated DNA at residue 5, which likely indicates a read error; the protein shown here is translated from the DNA. CDR3 bases: TGTGCCACCTGGGGCGGCCACCTTCGTTGTTATAAGAAACTCTTT. This codes for CATWGGHLRCYKKLF. The chain employs TRGV2 and TRGJ1 or TRGJ2. TCRdb records no J gene; here it was assigned by comparing the DNA to germline. The CDR3 consists of 15 residues. The ends lost 5 bases at V and 6 bases at J; junction bases unmatched: 16. Germline CDR1 EGSNGY, CDR2 YDSYNSKV.

In its sample, this clone was seen many times. A read error likely explains why the TCRdb protein, taken from a much larger clone, differs from this DNA's translation at residue 10; the protein shown is translated from the DNA. No J gene call was made, and the V gene is TRGV3. Germline V CDR1 and CDR2: VTNTFY, YDVSTARD (reference sequence). The CDR3 consists of 12 residues. As DNA, the CDR3 is TGTGCCACCTGGGAGCTCTACCCTAAGGAACTCTTT. This codes for CATWELYPKELF.

This clone was found a few times. TCRdb's protein for this DNA is that of a much larger clone and differs from the translation at residue 12, likely a read error; the protein shown is the DNA translation. Called V gene: TRGV9; the J gene was not called. Per germline, CDR1 GITISATS and CDR2 ISYDGTV (reference sequence). CDR3 length: 14 residues. The CDR3 DNA follows: TGTGCCTTGTGGGAGGTGCAATCTGGTTGGTTCAGGATATTT. Encoded protein: CALWEVQSGWFRIF.

This clone showed up just a few times. This likely reflects a read error, since a far larger clone is one base away. This sample also contains other DNA sequences that code for the same CDR3. In DNA, the CDR3 is TGCGCCTTGTGGGAGGTCAGACAAGAGTTGGGCAAAAAAATCAAGGTATTT. Translating gives CALWEVRQELGKKIKVF. The chain recombines TRGV9 with TRGJP. Since TCRdb gives no J gene, matching the DNA to germline was used here to assign it. The CDR3 spans 17 residues. Germline V gene lookup returns CDR1 GITISATS and CDR2 ISYDGTV (reference sequence).

This clone has more than one count but fewer than ten. With a far larger clone one base away, a read error is the likely cause. The DNA is omitted, as the CDR3 cannot be located on it reliably, and the CDR3 follows TCRdb's listing. The J gene was not called, though the V gene is TRGV9. The CDR3 totals 31 residues, both ends included. Germline loops: CDR1 GITISATS, CDR2 ISYDGTV (reference sequence). The CDR3 protein is CALWEAIIIRNSLAVEQHLLSQVSIGRIQHF.